This entry concerns a single T cell receptor beta chain. The antigen is unknown. Clones were read by immunoSEQ multiplex PCR, and TCRdb kept only the in-frame ones, dropping some. The sample lists under 2.5 million clones; 85% to 95% were seen once. The sample comes from a study of shared clonotypes between healthy human individuals. Study-level information: Serving as donors were two women and three men, whose ages spanned 18 to 49. The study used three CD4 naive, three CD4 memory, two CD8 naive and one CD8 memory plate per donor. Regarding the study as a whole: The authors sampled blood alone, and tissue repertoires likely differ.

The V end lost 0 bases, the J end lost 0 bases, and 10 bases lay between the germline ends. Per the germline V gene, CDR1 is SGDLS and CDR2 is YYNGEE. This CDR3 contains 15 residues. Splitting the CD4+ cells yielded a CD45RA+ naive subset and a CD45RA-negative memory subset. This receptor was obtained from a man aged 18-30 years in good health. Some clones in this sample may be carry-over from other donors' samples. J is TRBJ2-7 and V is TRBV9; maybe TRBD1 (7 bases). The material sequenced was naive CD4+ T cells from PBMCs. Regarding subset: CD45RA+ positively selected. CDR3 residues: CASSVGGDSSYEQYF. In DNA, the CDR3 is TGTGCCAGCAGCGTAGGGGGGGACAGCTCCTACGAGCAGTACTTC.